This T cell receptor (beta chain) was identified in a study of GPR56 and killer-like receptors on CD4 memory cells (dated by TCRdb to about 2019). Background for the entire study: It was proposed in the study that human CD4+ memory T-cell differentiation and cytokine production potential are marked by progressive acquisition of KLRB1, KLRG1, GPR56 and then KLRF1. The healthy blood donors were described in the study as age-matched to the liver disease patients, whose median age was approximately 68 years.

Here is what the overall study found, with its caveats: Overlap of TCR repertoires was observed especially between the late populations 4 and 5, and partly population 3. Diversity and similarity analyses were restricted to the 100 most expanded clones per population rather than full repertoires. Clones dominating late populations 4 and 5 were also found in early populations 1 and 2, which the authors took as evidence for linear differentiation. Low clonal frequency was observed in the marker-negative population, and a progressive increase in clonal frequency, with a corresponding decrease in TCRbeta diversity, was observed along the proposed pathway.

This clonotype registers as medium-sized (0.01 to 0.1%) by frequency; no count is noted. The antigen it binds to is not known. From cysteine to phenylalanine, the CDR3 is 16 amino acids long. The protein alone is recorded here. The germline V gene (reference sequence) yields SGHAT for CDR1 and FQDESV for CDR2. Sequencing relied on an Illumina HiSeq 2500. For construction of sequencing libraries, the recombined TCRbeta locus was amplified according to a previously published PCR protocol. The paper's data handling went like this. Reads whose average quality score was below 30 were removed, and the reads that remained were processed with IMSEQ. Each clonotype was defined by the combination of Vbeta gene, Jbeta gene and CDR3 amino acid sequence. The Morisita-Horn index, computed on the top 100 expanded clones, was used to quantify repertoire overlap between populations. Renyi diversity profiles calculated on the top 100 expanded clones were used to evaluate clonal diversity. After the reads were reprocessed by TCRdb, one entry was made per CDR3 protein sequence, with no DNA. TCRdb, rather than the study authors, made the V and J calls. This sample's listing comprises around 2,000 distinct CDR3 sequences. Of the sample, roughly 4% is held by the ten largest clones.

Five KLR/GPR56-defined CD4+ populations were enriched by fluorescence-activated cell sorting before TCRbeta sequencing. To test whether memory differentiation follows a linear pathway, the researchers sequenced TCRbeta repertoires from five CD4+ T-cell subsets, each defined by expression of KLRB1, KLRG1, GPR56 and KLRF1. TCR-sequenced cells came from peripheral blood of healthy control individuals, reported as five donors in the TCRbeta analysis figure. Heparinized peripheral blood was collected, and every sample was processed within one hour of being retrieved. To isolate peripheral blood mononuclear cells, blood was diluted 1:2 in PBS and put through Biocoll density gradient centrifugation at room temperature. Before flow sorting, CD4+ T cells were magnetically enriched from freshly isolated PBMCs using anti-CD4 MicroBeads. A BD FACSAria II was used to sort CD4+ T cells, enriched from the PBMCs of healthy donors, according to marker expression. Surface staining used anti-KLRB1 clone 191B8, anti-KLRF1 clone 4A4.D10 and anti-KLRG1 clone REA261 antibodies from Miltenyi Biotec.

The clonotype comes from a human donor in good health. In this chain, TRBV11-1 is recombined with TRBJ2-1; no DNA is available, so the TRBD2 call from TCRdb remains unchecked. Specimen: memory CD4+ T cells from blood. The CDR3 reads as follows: CASNPRPRVGGDEQFF.